This entry is about one T cell receptor beta chain. Its antigen is still unknown. V was trimmed by 1 base and J by 2 bases, leaving 18 bases between them. Germline V lookup: CDR1 SGHRS, CDR2 YFSETQ. CDR3 length: 18 amino acids. The data belong to a study of shared clonotypes between healthy human individuals. The study drew its donors from healthy HIV-negative adults without recent acute infections or vaccinations. Researchers sequenced unsorted PBMC DNA using ten immunoSEQ deep assay plates. Here immunoSEQ multiplex PCR was the method, and the copy in TCRdb shows in-frame clones only, minus some. The table shows about 520,000 clones, with more than 75% occurring only once. Study observations and caveats: Expectations were that clonotype sharing among donors would be affected by sequencing depth.

This chain uses TRBV5-1 with TRBJ2-2, with TRBD2 as a possible D gene (5 bases). Sequencing was performed on PBMCs. The clonotype originates from a middle-aged woman in good health. Some clones in this sample may be carry-over from other donors' samples. This CDR3 reads CASSLSRAGSVNTGELFF. As DNA, the CDR3 is TGCGCCAGCAGCTTGTCAAGGGCGGGCAGTGTTAACACCGGGGAGCTGTTTTTT.